This TCR beta chain was documented in a study of spatial heterogeneity in lung cancer. Study-wide context: Where available, sequencing covered follow-up PBMC samples, taken at a median of approximately 2 years after resection.

Individually, TCR cDNA molecules were each labelled with a unique molecular identifier. TCRdb ran MiXCR on the 5' RACE reads and lists one entry per CDR3 protein. Among some 120,000 distinct CDR3 sequences listed, 10% to 15% were seen once. CDR1 is MNHNY, CDR2 SVGAGI, per germline (reference sequence). The V segment lost 6 bases and the J segment 3 bases; nucleotides outside the gene matches: 10. CDR3 length: 15 residues. Regarding time point: blood at routine non-recurrence follow-up after resection. Unsorted samples of tumor, nontumor lung or frozen PBMC had their whole RNA sequenced. This clonotype was observed at least ten times.

This rearrangement joins TRBV6-6 to TRBJ2-5; 7 bases align to TRBD1. The specimen was PBMCs, collected at follow-up. This TCR was recovered from a male donor with early-stage non-small cell lung cancer. CDR3 sequence: CASRNRQGSEETQYF. CDR3 DNA: TGTGCCAGCAGAAATAGACAGGGTTCGGAAGAGACCCAGTACTTC.